Below, 13 T cell receptor beta chains from the same sample are listed, as sequenced in a study of shared clonotypes between healthy human individuals. Profiled with immunoSEQ multiplex PCR; TCRdb holds only in-frame clones, not every one. The profile covers roughly 2 million clones, with 90% to 95% appearing a single time and around 0.13% taken by the ten largest. The sequenced material came from naive CD4+ T cells sorted from blood. Specified subset: CD45RA+ positively selected. The receptors were sampled from a man in his late teens or twenties in good health.

The CDR3 DNA sequence: TGTGCCTGGAGTCAGGTTAGCGGGAGCGAGTATTTT. Translation: CAWSQVSGSEYF. The chain carries TRBV30 and TRBJ2-3, with TRBD2 identical over 9 bases. V gave up 2 bases and J gave up 13 bases; unmatched junction bases: 7. The CDR3 has 12 residues. Germline-derived CDR1 and CDR2 are GTSNPN and SVGIG (reference sequence).

The chain combines TRBV29-1 with TRBJ1-1, with 9 bases fitting TRBD1. This CDR3 spans 16 amino acids. Germline CDR1 SQVTM, CDR2 ANQGSEA. J gave up 7 bases and V 7 bases, and 19 bases lay outside the gene matches. CDR3 region: CSAQQGARLGKIEAFF. DNA for the CDR3: TGCAGCGCACAACAGGGGGCGCGTCTGGGGAAAATTGAAGCTTTCTTT.

About this clone: This specimen includes other DNA sequences encoding the same CDR3. This chain joins TRBV29-1 and TRBJ2-4; D may be TRBD1 or TRBD2 (5 bases each). The germline CDR1 and CDR2 sequences are SQVTM and ANQGSEA. The CDR3 consists of 14 residues. V dropped 4 bases and J dropped 0 bases, with 10 bases sitting between them. CDR3 sequence (DNA): TGCAGCGTTGGGGACCGACTAGCCAAAAACATTCAGTACTTC. It is translated as CSVGDRLAKNIQYF.

This clone was picked up one time. The rearrangement joins TRBV6-6 to TRBJ2-2, with 7 positions matching TRBD2. The germline V gene has CDR1 MNHNY and CDR2 SVGAGI (reference sequence). V shed 7 bases and J 1 base; nucleotides not matched to a gene: 3. This CDR3 comprises 14 residues. The DNA for the CDR3 is TGTGCCAGCACCGGGAGGCTGAACACCGGGGAGCTGTTTTTT. Its translation: CASTGRLNTGELFF.

This chain uses TRBV30 with TRBJ1-2, with 9 positions matching TRBD1. Germline trimming cut 5 bases from V and 4 bases from J; bases unmatched to any gene: 5. CDR3 size: 13 residues. Germline V gene lookup returns CDR1 GTSNPN and CDR2 SVGIG (reference sequence). CDR3 residues: CAWATGGSYGYTF. The CDR3, as DNA: TGTGCCTGGGCGACAGGGGGGAGCTATGGCTACACCTTC.

The genes are TRBV5-1 and TRBJ2-7; no clear D gene. This CDR3 spans 13 amino acids. The V gene lost 0 bases and the J gene lost 6 bases, with 10 bases spanning the gap. CDR1 and CDR2 from the germline V gene are SGHRS and YFSETQ. The CDR3 bases are TGCGCCAGCAGCTTGGCCCAGTCTGGCGAGCAGTACTTC. Translated, it gives CASSLAQSGEQYF.

The chain couples TRBV5-1 to TRBJ2-3; maybe TRBD2 (5 bases). Per germline, CDR1 SGHRS and CDR2 YFSETQ. This CDR3 spans 14 amino acids. Trimming removed 4 bases at V and 1 base at J, with 10 bases between. The CDR3 bases are TGCGCCAGCAGCGCGGGTTTTGGCACAGATACGCAGTATTTT. The encoded protein is CASSAGFGTDTQYF.

The chain couples TRBV6-5 to TRBJ2-7; weak D call: TRBD1 (5 bases). V lost 5 bases and J 6 bases, leaving 11 bases between the germline ends. From germline, CDR1 is MNHEY and CDR2 SVGAGI. CDR3 size: 12 residues. CDR3 in DNA: TGTGCCAGCAGTGGCCAGGGTAGCGAGCAGTACTTC. Encoded protein: CASSGQGSEQYF.

The chain is built from TRBV5-1 and TRBJ2-3, with 12 bases matching TRBD2. V lost 4 bases to trimming and J lost 2 bases; unmatched junction nucleotides: 5. Germline assignment: CDR1 SGHRS and CDR2 YFSETQ. CDR3 size: 16 residues. Written as DNA, the CDR3 is TGCGCCAGCAGCATACTAGCGGGGGGAACCACAGATACGCAGTATTTT. Its protein product is CASSILAGGTTDTQYF. The entire variable domain, with the rest obtained from reference TRBV5-1 and TRBJ2-3, is as follows: KAGVTQTPRYLIKTRGQQVTLSCSPISGHRSVSWYQQTPGQGLQFLFEYFSETQRNKGNFPGRFSGRQFSNSRSEMNVSTLELGDSALYLCASSILAGGTTDTQYFGPGTRLTVL.

The V gene is TRBV4-3, the J gene TRBJ1-2, with a possible D match to TRBD1 (5 bases). This CDR3 is built from 14 residues. V lost 4 bases and J 7 bases, leaving 16 bases between the germline ends. Germline V gene lookup returns CDR1 LGHNA and CDR2 YSLEER. CDR3 region: CASSPSGGKLGYTF. CDR3 DNA: TGCGCCAGCAGCCCTTCGGGGGGTAAACTTGGCTACACCTTC.

The chain employs TRBV6-6 and TRBJ2-2, with a tentative D call TRBD2 (6 bases). Per germline, CDR1 MNHNY and CDR2 SVGAGI (reference sequence). V gave up 2 bases and J gave up 4 bases, with 8 bases separating them. The CDR3 consists of 14 residues. The CDR3 nucleotides read TGTGCCAGCAGTTACCGGGGGACCACCGGGGAGCTGTTTTTT. Translation: CASSYRGTTGELFF.

As concerns this clone: This sample also contains other DNA sequences that code for the same CDR3. This rearrangement joins TRBV5-6 to TRBJ2-5; 14 bases line up with TRBD2. The V and J ends lost 4 bases and 2 bases, in that order; junction bases with no gene match: 4. In germline, CDR1 is SGHDT, CDR2 YYEEEE. CDR3 size: 16 residues. Written as DNA, the CDR3 is TGTGCCAGCAGCCCCGGACTAGCGGGGGGACAAGAGACCCAGTACTTC. Its translation is CASSPGLAGGQETQYF.

The chain joins TRBV5-4 to TRBJ2-7; D remains unclear. Germline loops: CDR1 SGHNT, CDR2 YYREEE (reference sequence). The CDR3 loop spans 16 amino acids. With 0 bases removed from V and 2 bases from J, the gap between germline ends came to 15 bases. CDR3 protein: CASSLATGDPTYEQYF. DNA of the CDR3: TGTGCCAGCAGCTTGGCCACCGGAGATCCTACCTACGAGCAGTACTTC.